The 18 T cell receptor beta chains reported below all come from one sample, sequenced in a study of T cell responses to AZD1222 COVID-19 vaccine. Method: immunoSEQ multiplex PCR; TCRdb's copy keeps in-frame clones and lacks some. The sample has about 130,000 clones, nearly 90% seen once. The material sequenced was peripheral blood, taken 28 days after the second AZD1222 dose. The receptors shown here come from an adult who received the AZD1222 COVID-19 vaccine.

The V and J genes are TRBV6-4 and TRBJ2-1; TRBD2 is a possible D gene (5 bases). The CDR3 is 14 amino acids. V was pared by 5 bases and J by 4 bases, with 12 bases between. CDR1 MRHNA and CDR2 SNTAGT come from the germline V gene. The CDR3 loop is CASSRGAEYNEQFF. CDR3 nucleotides: TGTGCCAGCAGTCGGGGAGCTGAATACAATGAGCAGTTCTTC.

The chain has TRBV5-4 and TRBJ2-7; the match to TRBD2 covers 10 bases. The trim removed 4 bases at V and 2 bases at J, leaving 6 bases unmatched. This CDR3 is 15 amino acids long. The germline V gene has CDR1 SGHNT and CDR2 YYREEE (reference sequence). The DNA of the CDR3 is TGTGCCAGCAGCGAATCTAGCGGGGGCCCCTACGAGCAGTACTTC. This codes for CASSESSGGPYEQYF.

The chain joins TRBV20-1 to TRBJ1-1; maybe TRBD1 (5 bases). The germline V gene encodes CDR1 DFQATT and CDR2 SNEGSKA (reference sequence). The CDR3 totals 12 residues. The V end was cut by 3 bases, the J end by 6 bases, with 11 bases between. The CDR3 region has the DNA TGCAGTGCTAGTGCAGGGCGCGCTGAAGCTTTCTTT. This sequence encodes CSASAGRAEAFF.

The chain has TRBV18 and TRBJ1-4, with unresolved D. The V end lost 5 bases, the J end lost 0 bases, and 10 bases lay between the germline ends. Germline-derived CDR1 and CDR2 are KGHSH and LQKENI. CDR3 length: 15 amino acids. The CDR3 loop is CASSTTLATNEKLFF. The CDR3 nucleotides are TGTGCCAGCTCAACGACACTCGCAACTAATGAAAAACTGTTTTTT. The variable domain in full, with the rest retrieved from reference TRBV18 and TRBJ1-4, is NAGVMQNPRHLVRRRGQEARLRCSPMKGHSHVYWYRQLPEEGLKFMVYLQKENIIDESGMPKERFSAEFPKEGPSILRIQQVVRGDSAAYFCASSTTLATNEKLFFGSGTQLSVL.

This chain joins TRBV27 and TRBJ2-1, with a possible D match to TRBD1 (6 bases). Trimming cost V 5 bases and J 1 base, with 12 bases left between them. The germline gives CDR1 MNHEY, CDR2 SMNVEV (reference sequence). The CDR3 is made up of 15 amino acids. The CDR3 coding sequence is TGTGCCAGCAGTCTCCGGACAGCATCCTACAATGAGCAGTTCTTC. Translated: CASSLRTASYNEQFF.

The genes are TRBV10-3 and TRBJ1-1; 7 nucleotides agree with TRBD1. The V and J ends lost 7 bases and 4 bases, in that order; junction bases with no gene match: 9. The germline gives CDR1 ENHRY, CDR2 SYGVKD. This CDR3 is 14 amino acids long. The CDR3 coding sequence is TGTGCCATCACATCCCAGGGGGTAGGCACTGAAGCTTTCTTT. Its protein product is CAITSQGVGTEAFF.

The genes are TRBV5-1 and TRBJ1-1; tentatively, D is TRBD1 (6 bases). V was pared by 0 bases and J by 4 bases, with 13 bases between. The V gene's germline CDR1 is SGHRS and CDR2 YFSETQ. This CDR3 spans 15 amino acids. CDR3 nucleotides: TGCGCCAGCAGCTTGGCGGGGACACGGAGCACTGAAGCTTTCTTT. It encodes CASSLAGTRSTEAFF.

J is TRBJ2-7 and V is TRBV7-9; TRBD1 agrees at 7 bases. Germline CDR1 is SEHNR and CDR2 is FQNEAQ (reference sequence). The junction had 3 bases not matched to a gene; V was cut back by 1 base and J by 3 bases. This CDR3 is built from 14 residues. CDR3 loop: CASSLDNRGYEQYF. Written as DNA, the CDR3 is TGTGCCAGCAGCTTAGACAACAGGGGCTACGAGCAGTACTTC.

This clone was seen a single time. The V and J genes are TRBV6-5 and TRBJ1-1; D uncertain. V shed 2 bases and J shed 1 base, with 8 bases lying between them. Germline V gives CDR1 MNHEY, CDR2 SVGAGI. The CDR3 length is 14 residues. CDR3 in DNA: TGTGCCAGCAGTTACAACAGAAAGAACACTGAAGCTTTCTTT. Protein sequence: CASSYNRKNTEAFF.

The chain uses TRBV5-4 and TRBJ1-1; D gene ambiguous. With 6 bases removed from V and 0 bases from J, the gap between germline ends came to 15 bases. From germline, CDR1 is SGHNT and CDR2 YYREEE (reference sequence). The CDR3 is 15 residues long. The CDR3 DNA reads as TGTGCCAGCACCCCGTTGGCGTCGTTGAACACTGAAGCTTTCTTT. This gives the protein CASTPLASLNTEAFF.

The chain has TRBV7-9 and TRBJ2-7, with TRBD1 matching 9 bases. Unmatched junction bases numbered 7, after V lost 1 base and J lost 3 bases. From germline, CDR1 is SEHNR and CDR2 FQNEAQ (reference sequence). The CDR3 length is 16 residues. Here the CDR3 reads CASSLEPGQGFYEQYF. The DNA for the CDR3 is TGTGCCAGCAGCTTAGAACCGGGACAGGGTTTCTACGAGCAGTACTTC.

This chain connects TRBV18 to TRBJ1-3; D possibly corresponds to TRBD1 (6 bases). CDR1 and CDR2 (germline): KGHSH, LQKENI. The CDR3 has 15 residues. The V end was cut by 2 bases, the J end by 1 base, with 9 bases between. CDR3: CASSPITGSGNTIYF. CDR3 DNA sequence: TGTGCCAGCTCACCAATTACAGGGTCTGGAAACACCATATATTTT.

The chain joins TRBV6-5 to TRBJ2-1, with D perhaps matching TRBD1 (7 bases). Deletions cut 2 bases from V and 10 bases from J, with 18 bases between. Germline CDR1 and CDR2: MNHEY and SVGAGI. CDR3 length: 15 amino acids. The CDR3 nucleotides read TGTGCCAGCAGTTACCCTTCTAAGGGGGCGGGAGAGCAGTTCTTC. Translated, it gives CASSYPSKGAGEQFF.

The J gene is TRBJ1-1, the V gene TRBV7-2; D unresolved. CDR1 SGHTA and CDR2 FQGNSA come from the germline V gene. The V end lost 1 base, the J end lost 1 base, and 7 bases lay between the germline ends. This CDR3 comprises 14 residues. The CDR3, as DNA: TGTGCCAGCAGCTTAGTGATAGGGAACACTGAAGCTTTCTTT. It yields the protein CASSLVIGNTEAFF.

The genes are TRBV18 and TRBJ1-4, with a possible D match to TRBD1 (5 bases). Trimming stripped 3 bases from V and 1 base from J, with 12 bases between. This CDR3 has 16 amino acids. Germline assignment: CDR1 KGHSH and CDR2 LQKENI. CDR3 loop: CASSPLVGGTNEKLFF. DNA of the CDR3: TGTGCCAGCTCACCGCTTGTTGGGGGAACTAATGAAAAACTGTTTTTT.

This chain connects TRBV11-2 to TRBJ2-7; D ambiguous. Per germline, CDR1 SGHAT and CDR2 FQNNGV. The CDR3 runs to 15 residues. V gave up 2 bases and J gave up 4 bases, with 15 bases separating them. DNA for the CDR3: TGTGCCAGCAGCTTACTACCTACCGGCCGGTACGAGCAGTACTTC. It translates to CASSLLPTGRYEQYF.

The chain recombines TRBV10-1 with TRBJ1-1; D unresolved. The CDR3 is 13 amino acids. Germline CDR1 WNHNN, CDR2 SYGVQD (reference sequence). V was pared by 3 bases and J by 1 base, with 6 bases between. CDR3 in amino acids: CASSDFSNTEAFF. CDR3 nucleotide sequence: TGCGCCAGCAGTGACTTCTCGAACACTGAAGCTTTCTTT.

The chain combines TRBV7-8 with TRBJ2-1, with D tentatively TRBD1 (6 bases). This CDR3 has 15 amino acids. V lost 3 bases and J 2 bases, leaving 11 bases between the germline ends. Per the germline V gene, CDR1 is SGHVS and CDR2 is FQNEAQ. CDR3 region: CASSFNRDPYNEQFF. The CDR3 bases are TGTGCCAGCAGCTTCAACAGGGACCCCTACAATGAGCAGTTCTTC.